Below, 27 T cell receptor beta chains from the same sample are listed, as sequenced in a study of T-cell reconstitution after alpha-beta-depleted transplantation in children. For TCRbeta, the library was prepared with unique molecular identifiers. A single record per CDR3 protein comes from TCRdb applying MiXCR to the PCR reads. Of about 410,000 distinct CDR3 sequences listed, around 20% are singletons. This material consisted of PBMCs from the stem cell graft donor, taken from the stem cell graft. These receptors were obtained from a human donor who donated a stem cell graft to a child with acute myeloid leukemia.

This chain uses TRBV7-3 with TRBJ2-7; D might be TRBD1 (6 bases). V lost 5 bases, J lost 6 bases, and 14 bases lay in between. Germline V lookup: CDR1 SGHTA, CDR2 FQGTGA. The CDR3 loop spans 13 amino acids. CDR3 coding DNA: TGTGCCAGCAGCCTCGGAACAGGGTTCGAGCAGTACTTC. This sequence encodes CASSLGTGFEQYF.

V and J are TRBV12-3 or TRBV12-4 and TRBJ1-3, with D uncertain. Trimming left V 0 bases short and J 4 bases short, with 10 bases between. The CDR3 is 15 residues long. CDR3 protein: CASSLAVKRGNTIYF. The CDR3 bases are TGTGCCAGCAGTTTAGCGGTCAAACGGGGAAACACCATATATTTT.

The chain combines TRBV7-8 with TRBJ2-4; D possibly matches TRBD1 or TRBD2 (7 bases each). CDR3 length: 15 residues. The germline V and J ends were trimmed by 4 bases and 3 bases, with 13 bases remaining between them. From germline, CDR1 is SGHVS and CDR2 FQNEAQ. The CDR3 DNA follows: TGTGCCAGCAGCTCCAGGGGGGGGGGCAAAAACATTCAGTACTTC. This encodes CASSSRGGGKNIQYF.

The chain uses TRBV5-1 and TRBJ2-7; 9 bases agree with TRBD2. CDR3 size: 14 residues. Trimming cost V 4 bases and J 5 bases; bases outside gene matches: 7. Germline V CDR1 and CDR2: SGHRS, YFSETQ. CDR3 in amino acids: CASSPRGGLDEQYF. CDR3 nucleotide sequence: TGCGCCAGCAGCCCGCGGGGGGGGCTCGACGAGCAGTACTTC.

The genes are TRBV28 and TRBJ2-1; no clear D gene. The CDR3 runs 16 residues. Trimming removed 5 bases from V and 3 bases from J, with 17 bases in between. The germline V gene has CDR1 MDHEN and CDR2 SYDVKM. CDR3 loop: CASSVRLFGGYNEQFF. CDR3 DNA sequence: TGTGCCAGCAGTGTTCGGCTGTTTGGTGGCTACAATGAGCAGTTCTTC.

This clonotype has only a few counts. The genes are TRBV6-5 and TRBJ2-2; 7 bases line up with TRBD1. Germline CDR1 is MNHEY and CDR2 is SVGAGI. After removal of 4 bases from V and 8 bases from J, the junction contained 4 bases not matched to a gene. CDR3 length: 13 residues. For the CDR3, the DNA is TGTGCCAGCAGTTCCACAGGGGTTGGGGAGCTGTTTTTT. This encodes CASSSTGVGELFF.

There are a few counts of this clonotype. The rearrangement joins TRBV15 to TRBJ2-3; 7 bases match TRBD1. J gave up 2 bases and V 7 bases, and 9 bases lay outside the gene matches. In germline, CDR1 is LNHNV, CDR2 YYDKDF (reference sequence). The length of the CDR3 is 15 residues. CDR3 sequence (DNA): TGTGCCACCATCAACCGGGACAGATACACAGATACGCAGTATTTT. This gives the protein CATINRDRYTDTQYF. The complete variable domain, with remaining parts taken from reference TRBV15 and TRBJ2-3, reads DAMVIQNPRYQVTQFGKPVTLSCSQTLNHNVMYWYQQKSSQAPKLLFHYYDKDFNNEADTPDNFQSRRPNTSFCFLDIRSPGLGDTAMYLCATINRDRYTDTQYFGPGTRLTVL.

V and J are TRBV4-3 and TRBJ2-2; 12 bases fit TRBD2. Germline CDR1 reads LGHNA; CDR2 reads YSLEER. J was trimmed by 5 bases and V by 1 base; bases with no gene match: 8. The CDR3 spans 18 residues. The CDR3 loop reads CASSQVIGLAGRTGELFF. CDR3 in DNA: TGCGCCAGCAGCCAAGTTATTGGACTAGCGGGGCGTACCGGGGAGCTGTTTTTT.

The chain has TRBV20-1 and TRBJ2-1; TRBD2 agrees at 8 bases. CDR3 length: 17 amino acids. The germline CDR1 and CDR2 sequences are DFQATT and SNEGSKA (reference sequence). Germline trimming cut 1 base from V and 3 bases from J; bases unmatched to any gene: 11. In DNA, the CDR3 is TGCAGTGCTAGAGCGGAGAGACTAGCGCCCCACTACAATGAGCAGTTCTTC. It encodes CSARAERLAPHYNEQFF.

The chain links TRBV15 to TRBJ1-1, with a possible D match to TRBD1 (5 bases). The V end lost 8 bases, the J end lost 8 bases, and 21 bases lay between the germline ends. Per the germline V gene, CDR1 is LNHNV and CDR2 is YYDKDF (reference sequence). This CDR3 contains 14 residues. The CDR3 DNA is TGTGCCACCGGTAGGCTGGACGGGGGTTCAGAAGCTTTCTTT. Encoded protein: CATGRLDGGSEAFF.

The chain links TRBV4-2 to TRBJ2-2; TRBD2 matches at 11 bases. V shed 3 bases and J 6 bases; nucleotides not matched to a gene: 9. The length of the CDR3 is 17 residues. The germline CDR1 and CDR2 sequences are LGHNA and YNFKEQ. DNA for the CDR3: TGTGCCAGCAGCCAGGGTCTAGCGGGAGGAGAATCCGGGGAGCTGTTTTTT. Protein sequence: CASSQGLAGGESGELFF.

The gene calls are TRBV20-1 and TRBJ2-2; D may match TRBD1 or TRBD2 (5 bases each). This CDR3 is 14 amino acids long. Germline CDR1 and CDR2: DFQATT and SNEGSKA (reference sequence). V shed 1 base and J shed 5 bases, with 11 bases lying between them. CDR3 protein: CSARVPGSTGELFF. In nucleotides, the CDR3 is TGCAGTGCTAGAGTTCCAGGGAGTACCGGGGAGCTGTTTTTT.

This clonotype was recorded a few times. This sequence joins TRBV7-9 and TRBJ2-7, with D maybe TRBD2 (6 bases). This CDR3 has 14 residues. V was cut by 7 bases and J by 3 bases, with 16 bases left in between. Germline V lookup: CDR1 SEHNR, CDR2 FQNEAQ (reference sequence). The CDR3 sequence: CASTADTSSYEQYF. The CDR3 coding sequence is TGTGCCAGCACCGCGGATACTAGCAGCTACGAGCAGTACTTC.

The chain couples TRBV7-3 to TRBJ1-2; maybe TRBD1 (5 bases). Germline CDR1 reads SGHTA; CDR2 reads FQGTGA. The CDR3 runs to 15 residues. Between the trimmed V and J ends, which lost 0 bases and 2 bases, there was a span of 10 bases. DNA for the CDR3: TGTGCCAGCAGCTTAACGTTCGGGGGGAACTATGGCTACACCTTC. It is translated as CASSLTFGGNYGYTF.

The chain combines TRBV5-1 with TRBJ2-6; TRBD2 agrees at 11 bases. Germline V gene lookup returns CDR1 SGHRS and CDR2 YFSETQ. The CDR3 spans 19 residues. V lost 0 bases to trimming and J lost 2 bases; unmatched junction nucleotides: 7. The CDR3 here is CASSLARLAGGAGANVLTF. The CDR3 region has the DNA TGCGCCAGCAGCTTGGCCCGGCTAGCGGGAGGAGCTGGGGCCAACGTCCTGACTTTC.

This clonotype was seen at least ten times. The rearrangement links TRBV20-1 to TRBJ1-5; 10 positions agree with TRBD1. Germline loops: CDR1 DFQATT, CDR2 SNEGSKA (reference sequence). The CDR3 contains 17 residues. V dropped 0 bases and J dropped 5; count of bases not matched to a gene: 10. Written as DNA, the CDR3 is TGCAGTGCTAGAGATTGGGGACAGGGGTTAAAGGATCAGCCCCAGCATTTT. It is translated as CSARDWGQGLKDQPQHF.

The V gene is TRBV28, the J gene TRBJ2-7, with 8 bases lining up with TRBD1. V trimming: 7 bases; J trimming: 5 bases; junction bases outside the gene matches: 7. The germline V gene has CDR1 MDHEN and CDR2 SYDVKM. The CDR3 extends over 13 amino acids. The CDR3 loop reads CASMGQVQDEQYF. The CDR3, as DNA: TGTGCCAGCATGGGACAGGTTCAAGACGAGCAGTACTTC.

This clonotype occurred a few times. V gene TRBV20-1 combines with J gene TRBJ2-7; TRBD1 matches 8 bases. Per germline, CDR1 DFQATT and CDR2 SNEGSKA (reference sequence). The CDR3 contains 14 residues. V lost 4 bases and J lost 4; bases outside the gene matches: 9. CDR3 region: CSAIPGQVVYEQYF. In DNA form, the CDR3 reads TGCAGTGCTATCCCGGGACAGGTGGTGTACGAGCAGTACTTC.

The rearrangement uses TRBV12-3 or TRBV12-4 and TRBJ2-1, with TRBD2 matching 10 bases. The CDR3 covers 14 residues. J was trimmed by 5 bases and V by 6 bases; bases with no gene match: 4. Written as DNA, the CDR3 is TGTGCCAGCAGCGGACTAGCGGAAAACAATGAGCAGTTCTTC. This sequence encodes CASSGLAENNEQFF.

This clonotype came up a few times. CDR3 sequence reads: CASSLKGLIYEQYF. DNA for the CDR3: TGTGCCAGCAGCTTAAAGGGACTAATTTACGAGCAGTACTTC. V gene TRBV11-2 combines with J gene TRBJ2-7; TRBD2 aligns across 7 bases. The length of the CDR3 is 14 residues. Trimming at V came to 2 bases and at J to 4 bases, leaving 5 bases not matched to a gene. From germline, CDR1 is SGHAT and CDR2 FQNNGV. Supplemented by reference TRBV11-2 and TRBJ2-7, the full variable domain reads EAGVAQSPRYKIIEKRQSVAFWCNPISGHATLYWYQQILGQGPKLLIQFQNNGVVDDSQLPKDRFSAERLKGVDSTLKIQPAKLEDSAVYLCASSLKGLIYEQYFGPGTRLTVT.

The gene calls are TRBV12-3 or TRBV12-4 and TRBJ2-7; TRBD1 aligns across 10 bases. The CDR3 spans 15 residues. V was clipped by 1 base and J by 3 bases; unmatched bases: 3. This chain's CDR3 is CASSLGRDRGYEQYF. In DNA form, the CDR3 reads TGTGCCAGCAGTTTAGGCCGGGACAGGGGCTACGAGCAGTACTTC.

CDR3 bases: TGTGCCAGCAGTTTAGCTTCCGGCACTGAAGCTTTCTTT. As protein: CASSLASGTEAFF. The V gene is TRBV12-3 or TRBV12-4, the J gene TRBJ1-1, with D unclear. The CDR3 is 13 residues long. Trimming removed 0 bases at V and 4 bases at J, with 6 bases between.

Regarding this clonotype: The germline gene is not matched at one end of the junction; a read error may be the cause. This chain uses TRBV27 with TRBJ2-5; the D call may be TRBD1 or TRBD2 (5 bases each). This CDR3 region has 15 residues. CDR1 MNHEY and CDR2 SMNVEV come from the germline V gene (reference sequence). CDR3 in DNA: TGTGCCAGCAGCTTATCGGGACGTACTGGGGAGACCCAGTACTTC. The encoded protein is CASSLSGRTGETQYF.

V is TRBV5-1 and J is TRBJ1-3; tentative D call: TRBD1 (5 bases). V shed 3 bases and J shed 4 bases, with 11 bases lying between them. CDR3 length: 14 amino acids. Germline CDR1 SGHRS, CDR2 YFSETQ. This CDR3 is CASSWRDGGNTIYF. CDR3 sequence (DNA): TGCGCCAGCAGCTGGCGGGACGGAGGAAACACCATATATTTT.

This clonotype was seen more than once but under ten times. The rearrangement joins TRBV7-8 to TRBJ1-4; D is perhaps TRBD1 (6 bases). V was pared by 0 bases and J by 5 bases, with 10 bases between. Germline CDR1 SGHVS, CDR2 FQNEAQ. The CDR3 is 15 amino acids. CDR3 protein: CASSLARGQNEKLFF. CDR3 DNA: TGTGCCAGCAGCTTAGCGCGAGGACAGAATGAAAAACTGTTTTTT.

The CDR3: CASSTDREGNEKLFF. CDR3 DNA: TGTGCCAGCAGCACGGACAGGGAGGGTAATGAAAAACTGTTTTTT. The chain combines TRBV7-3 with TRBJ1-4, with 8 nucleotides matching TRBD1. Germline V gene lookup returns CDR1 SGHTA and CDR2 FQGTGA. Unmatched junction bases numbered 6, after V lost 5 bases and J lost 4 bases. The CDR3 contains 15 residues. Based on the CDR3 plus reference TRBV7-3 and TRBJ1-4, the full variable domain is GAGVSQTPSNKVTEKGKYVELRCDPISGHTALYWYRQSLGQGPEFLIYFQGTGAADDSGLPNDRFFAVRPEGSVSTLKIQRTERGDSAVYLCASSTDREGNEKLFFGSGTQLSVL.

The V call is TRBV3-1, the J call TRBJ1-1; D might be TRBD1 (6 bases). Trimming removed 4 bases at V and 8 bases at J, with 14 bases between. CDR3 size: 13 residues. Germline-derived CDR1 and CDR2 are LGHDT and YNNKEL (reference sequence). The CDR3, as DNA: TGTGCCAGCAGCCCATACCGGACAGCCGAAGCTTTCTTT. This encodes CASSPYRTAEAFF.